The next 2 T cell receptor beta chains were all read from a single sample in a study of cytomegalovirus exposure and HLA in healthy donors. PCR used 60 Vbeta primers and 13 Jbeta primers. Using immunoSEQ multiplex PCR, the repertoire was profiled, and TCRdb retains in-frame clones only, with some absent. The table lists 110,000 or so clones, 74% of them singletons, with just over 2% in the top ten. The sequencing sample was made of PBMCs. These receptors were taken from a human donor in good health.

The rearrangement uses TRBV5-1 and TRBJ1-1; maybe TRBD1 (6 bases). Germline CDR1 is SGHRS and CDR2 is YFSETQ. The CDR3 length is 13 residues. V was cut by 6 bases and J by 6 bases, with 15 bases left in between. The CDR3 here is CASKPQGTAEAFF. As DNA, the CDR3 is TGCGCCAGCAAGCCACAGGGCACCGCTGAAGCTTTCTTT.

This rearrangement joins TRBV6-5 to TRBJ1-1; no clear D gene. This CDR3 spans 13 amino acids. Trimming took off 0 bases at V and 5 bases at J, with 7 bases between the two ends. Germline CDR1 reads MNHEY; CDR2 reads SVGAGI. The CDR3 spells CASSYSSNTEAFF. The CDR3 bases are TGTGCCAGCAGTTACTCGTCAAATACTGAAGCTTTCTTT.